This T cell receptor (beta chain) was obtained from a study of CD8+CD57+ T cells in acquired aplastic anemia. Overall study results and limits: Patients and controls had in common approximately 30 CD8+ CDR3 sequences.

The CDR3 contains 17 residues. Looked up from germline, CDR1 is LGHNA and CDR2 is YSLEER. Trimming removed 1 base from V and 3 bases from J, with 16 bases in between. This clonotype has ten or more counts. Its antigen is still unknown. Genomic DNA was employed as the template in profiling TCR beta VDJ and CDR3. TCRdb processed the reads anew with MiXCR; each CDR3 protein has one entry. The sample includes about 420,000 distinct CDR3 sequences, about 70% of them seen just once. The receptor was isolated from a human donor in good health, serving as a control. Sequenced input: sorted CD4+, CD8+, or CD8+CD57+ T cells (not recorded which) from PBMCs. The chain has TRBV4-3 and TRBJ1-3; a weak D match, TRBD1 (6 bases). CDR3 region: CASSQVARGMSGNTIYF. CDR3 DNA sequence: TGCGCCAGCAGCCAAGTGGCCAGGGGAATGAGTGGAAACACCATATATTTT.